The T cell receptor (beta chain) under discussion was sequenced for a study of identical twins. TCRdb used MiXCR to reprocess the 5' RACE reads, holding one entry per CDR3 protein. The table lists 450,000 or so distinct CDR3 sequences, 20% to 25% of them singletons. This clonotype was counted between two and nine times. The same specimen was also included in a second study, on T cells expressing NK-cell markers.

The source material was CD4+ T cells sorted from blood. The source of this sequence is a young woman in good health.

CDR3 coding DNA: TGCAGTGCTAGACAGGGTTCGGCAGATACGCAGTATTTT. Its protein product is CSARQGSADTQYF. The rearrangement uses TRBV20-1 and TRBJ2-3; maybe TRBD1 (5 bases). Trimming took 2 bases from V and 4 from J, leaving 10 bases between them. This CDR3 comprises 13 residues. In germline, CDR1 is DFQATT, CDR2 SNEGSKA (reference sequence).